Listed below are T cell receptor beta chains from one sample, sequenced in a study of blood T cells in healthy people across ages. TCRdb recomputed calls from the 5' RACE reads with MiXCR, one row per CDR3 protein. The table records 1.5 million to 1.9 million distinct CDR3 sequences, roughly two fifths of them present only once. The sequenced sample was blood. These receptors came from a woman under 30 in good health. Both conserved end residues are part of each CDR3. Fields, in order: J gene, V gene, CDR3 length, D gene, clone size, CDR3 DNA, CDR3 protein. A D gene is named only where the DNA matches it firmly. Only some rows state a clone size, as once, few, many or a class for expanded clones.

j_call: TRBJ2-7
v_call: TRBV7-2
cdr3_length: 14
d_call: -
clone_size: -
cdr3_nt: TGTGCCAGCCTGACCCCAAGCTCCTACAATGAGCAGTACTTC
cdr3_aa: CASLTPSSYNEQYF

j_call: TRBJ1-6
v_call: TRBV7-2
cdr3_length: 14
d_call: -
clone_size: few
cdr3_nt: TGTGCCAGCAGCTTAGACAGGGAAGTTTCACCCCTCCACTTT
cdr3_aa: CASSLDREVSPLHF

j_call: TRBJ1-6
v_call: TRBV3-1
cdr3_length: 14
d_call: -
clone_size: -
cdr3_nt: TGTGCCAGCAGCCAGCCGGGGCCTAATTCACCCATCCACTTT
cdr3_aa: CASSQPGPNSPIHF

j_call: TRBJ1-1
v_call: TRBV29-1
cdr3_length: 14
d_call: -
clone_size: -
cdr3_nt: TGCAGCGTTGAGAGGGGGGCGGGGAACACTGAAGCTTTCTTT
cdr3_aa: CSVERGAGNTEAFF

j_call: TRBJ2-7
v_call: TRBV20-1
cdr3_length: 15
d_call: TRBD2
clone_size: -
cdr3_nt: TGCAGTGCTAGAGAATGTACTAGCGGCTACAATGAGCAGTACTTC
cdr3_aa: CSARECTSGYNEQYF

j_call: TRBJ2-1
v_call: TRBV5-1
cdr3_length: 23
d_call: TRBD2
clone_size: few
cdr3_nt: TGCGCCAGCAGCTCCAAACCGGGACTAGCGGGAGACTACTTGGGCAACTACTACAATGAGCAGTTCTTC
cdr3_aa: CASSSKPGLAGDYLGNYYNEQFF

j_call: TRBJ2-5
v_call: TRBV7-9
cdr3_length: 17
d_call: -
clone_size: -
cdr3_nt: TGTGCCAATACCCCTTATCAGGCTAGCAAGAATCAAGAGACCCAGTACTTC
cdr3_aa: CANTPYQASKNQETQYF

j_call: TRBJ2-3
v_call: TRBV2
cdr3_length: 15
d_call: TRBD2
clone_size: -
cdr3_nt: TGTGCCAGCAGTGAAGCGCTTGCGGGAGAAGATACGCAGTATTTT
cdr3_aa: CASSEALAGEDTQYF

j_call: TRBJ1-5
v_call: TRBV27
cdr3_length: 13
d_call: -
clone_size: -
cdr3_nt: TGTGCCAGCAGTTCCAGGGTTGACCGGCCCCAGCATTTT
cdr3_aa: CASSSRVDRPQHF

j_call: TRBJ2-1
v_call: TRBV27
cdr3_length: 20
d_call: TRBD2
clone_size: once
cdr3_nt: TGTGCCAGCAGTCCGCTCCTCTTACTCGGACTAGCCTACACCTACAATGAGCAGTTCTTC
cdr3_aa: CASSPLLLLGLAYTYNEQFF

j_call: TRBJ2-3
v_call: TRBV7-6
cdr3_length: 17
d_call: -
clone_size: few
cdr3_nt: TGTGCCAGCAGCTACGACCGGGCCGGACTGGGCACAGATACGCAGTATTTT
cdr3_aa: CASSYDRAGLGTDTQYF

j_call: TRBJ2-3
v_call: TRBV28
cdr3_length: 13
d_call: -
clone_size: few
cdr3_nt: TGTGCCAGCACCCTTCCCTCCACAGATACGCAGTATTTT
cdr3_aa: CASTLPSTDTQYF

j_call: TRBJ2-1
v_call: TRBV4-3
cdr3_length: 15
d_call: TRBD2
clone_size: -
cdr3_nt: TGCGCCAGCAGCCAAATGACTAGCGGGTACAATGAGCAGTTCTTC
cdr3_aa: CASSQMTSGYNEQFF

j_call: TRBJ2-7
v_call: TRBV7-2
cdr3_length: 15
d_call: TRBD2
clone_size: -
cdr3_nt: TGTGCCAGCAGCGGGACTAGCGGGGGGACCCACGAGCAGTACTTC
cdr3_aa: CASSGTSGGTHEQYF

j_call: TRBJ2-1
v_call: TRBV27
cdr3_length: 17
d_call: -
clone_size: -
cdr3_nt: TGTGCCAGCAGTTTCCCGGGACTGGGGTCGGTCCACAATGAGCAGTTCTTC
cdr3_aa: CASSFPGLGSVHNEQFF

j_call: TRBJ1-1
v_call: TRBV6-2/TRBV6-3
cdr3_length: 16
d_call: -
clone_size: -
cdr3_nt: TGTGCCAGCAGTTTGGCCCACAGGGAGAGAAGCACTGAAGCTTTCTTT
cdr3_aa: CASSLAHRERSTEAFF

j_call: TRBJ2-5
v_call: TRBV10-3
cdr3_length: 15
d_call: TRBD1
clone_size: -
cdr3_nt: TGTGCCATCAGTTGTGGGACAGCAGCGCAAGAGACCCAGTACTTC
cdr3_aa: CAISCGTAAQETQYF

j_call: TRBJ2-7
v_call: TRBV6-5
cdr3_length: 16
d_call: TRBD2
clone_size: -
cdr3_nt: TGTGCCAGCAGTTACTACCTAGCGGGGGGGCGAAATGAGCAGTACTTC
cdr3_aa: CASSYYLAGGRNEQYF

j_call: TRBJ1-5
v_call: TRBV4-1
cdr3_length: 17
d_call: -
clone_size: few
cdr3_nt: TGCGCCAGCAGCCAAGATCCCGGGAACCTAAGCAATCAGCCCCAGCATTTT
cdr3_aa: CASSQDPGNLSNQPQHF

j_call: TRBJ1-1
v_call: TRBV5-1
cdr3_length: 14
d_call: -
clone_size: few
cdr3_nt: TGCGCCAGCAGCTCTTTGCCGGGGAACACTGAAGCTTTCTTT
cdr3_aa: CASSSLPGNTEAFF

j_call: TRBJ2-7
v_call: TRBV3-1
cdr3_length: 12
d_call: -
clone_size: -
cdr3_nt: TGTGCCAGCAGCCTGTACCTCCGCGAGCAGTACTTC
cdr3_aa: CASSLYLREQYF

j_call: TRBJ2-3
v_call: TRBV7-2
cdr3_length: 16
d_call: TRBD2
clone_size: -
cdr3_nt: TGTGCCGGCAGCTTAAGGCGGCTAGCGGGAGTTGATACGCAGTATTTT
cdr3_aa: CAGSLRRLAGVDTQYF

j_call: TRBJ2-7
v_call: TRBV20-1
cdr3_length: 12
d_call: -
clone_size: few
cdr3_nt: TGCAGTGCTCGCGACCATCTGGTCGAGCAGTACTTC
cdr3_aa: CSARDHLVEQYF

j_call: TRBJ1-4
v_call: TRBV11-2
cdr3_length: 15
d_call: -
clone_size: few
cdr3_nt: TGTGCCAGCAGCGCAAACTCGGAAGGGGATGAAAAACTGTTTTTT
cdr3_aa: CASSANSEGDEKLFF

j_call: TRBJ2-3
v_call: TRBV4-3
cdr3_length: 18
d_call: -
clone_size: few
cdr3_nt: TGCGCCAGCAGCCAAGAAAGGGTACAGGGTTTGAGCACAGATACGCAGTATTTT
cdr3_aa: CASSQERVQGLSTDTQYF

j_call: TRBJ2-7
v_call: TRBV27
cdr3_length: 13
d_call: TRBD2
clone_size: once
cdr3_nt: TGTGCCAGCTGTCCTAGCGGGAATATCGAGCAGTACTTC
cdr3_aa: CASCPSGNIEQYF

j_call: TRBJ2-2
v_call: TRBV14
cdr3_length: 16
d_call: TRBD1
clone_size: -
cdr3_nt: TGTGCCAGCAGCCTCCGGACAGGGCTGGCCACCGGGGAGCTGTTTTTT
cdr3_aa: CASSLRTGLATGELFF